The 18 T cell receptor beta chains below all came from one sample that was sequenced in a study of graft-versus-host responses after intestinal transplantation. Which antigens these TCRs recognize remains unknown. The method was immunoSEQ multiplex PCR; TCRdb's version includes in-frame clones alone and lacks a portion of them. Among tens of thousands of clones listed, 94% were seen once. The sample consisted of unstimulated CD4+ T cells sorted from spleen or lymph node cells, taken before transplant. These receptor sequences come from a human donor who was the organ donor for an intestinal transplant.

This rearrangement joins TRBV5-1 to TRBJ2-3, with D perhaps TRBD1 or TRBD2 (5 bases each). Germline V gives CDR1 SGHRS, CDR2 YFSETQ. Trimming left V 3 bases short and J 5 bases short, with 22 bases between. The CDR3 consists of 17 residues. The CDR3, as DNA: TGCGCCAGCAGCTGGGGGTGGGGCCCCGAGGGTCTAGATACGCAGTATTTT. Its protein product is CASSWGWGPEGLDTQYF.

The rearrangement uses TRBV5-6 and TRBJ1-2, with 9 bases fitting TRBD1. The ends lost 3 bases at V and 3 bases at J; junction bases unmatched: 6. Germline V gene sequence: CDR1 SGHDT, CDR2 YYEEEE. This CDR3 is 15 amino acids long. The CDR3 is CASSSPDRGYYGYTF. CDR3 nucleotide sequence: TGTGCCAGCAGCTCGCCGGACAGGGGATACTATGGCTACACCTTC. The full variable domain, its missing parts supplied by reference TRBV5-6 and TRBJ1-2, is DAGVTQSPTHLIKTRGQQVTLRCSPKSGHDTVSWYQQALGQGPQFIFQYYEEEERQRGNFPDRFSGHQFPNYSSELNVNALLLGDSALYLCASSSPDRGYYGYTFGSGTRLTVV.

This chain joins TRBV9 and TRBJ2-3, with 8 bases that match TRBD2. Germline V CDR1 and CDR2: SGDLS, YYNGEE. V shed 3 bases, J shed 5 bases, and the junction held 5 bases outside the gene matches. The CDR3 consists of 14 residues. The CDR3 sequence: CASSGSGAGDTQYF. The CDR3 nucleotides are TGTGCCAGCAGCGGTAGCGGGGCGGGAGATACGCAGTATTTT.

V gene TRBV5-1 combines with J gene TRBJ1-1; maybe TRBD1 (6 bases). The V and J ends lost 0 bases and 2 bases respectively, with 11 bases between them. CDR1 is SGHRS, CDR2 YFSETQ, per germline. This CDR3 is built from 15 residues. CDR3 amino acids: CASSLAEGENTEAFF. The DNA of the CDR3 is TGCGCCAGCAGCTTGGCCGAGGGGGAAAACACTGAAGCTTTCTTT.

This sequence joins TRBV29-1 and TRBJ1-6; D gene unclear. Per germline, CDR1 SQVTM and CDR2 ANQGSEA. V lost 4 bases, J lost 10 bases, and 2 bases lay in between. There are 9 residues in the CDR3. The CDR3 sequence: CSVASPLHF. CDR3 DNA: TGCAGCGTTGCATCACCCCTCCACTTT.

This chain joins TRBV5-1 and TRBJ1-1, with D maybe TRBD1 (5 bases). This CDR3 is built from 13 residues. Germline CDR1 is SGHRS and CDR2 is YFSETQ. V lost 3 bases and J lost 4, with 10 bases in between. The CDR3 DNA sequence: TGCGCCAGCAGCTCCATGAGGGGCACTGAAGCTTTCTTT. Translating gives CASSSMRGTEAFF.

The J gene is TRBJ2-6, the V gene TRBV9, with TRBD1 matching over 10 bases. CDR3 length: 18 amino acids. The germline V gene encodes CDR1 SGDLS and CDR2 YYNGEE. Trimming removed 4 bases from V and 1 base from J; junction bases left unmatched: 8. The DNA of the CDR3 is TGTGCCAGCAGCACACCGGGACAGGGGCCTTCTGGGGCCAACGTCCTGACTTTC. Protein product: CASSTPGQGPSGANVLTF. The variable domain in full, completed from reference TRBV9 and TRBJ2-6, reads DSGVTQTPKHLITATGQRVTLRCSPRSGDLSVYWYQQSLDQGLQFLIQYYNGEERAKGNILERFSAQQFPDLHSELNLSSLELGDSALYFCASSTPGQGPSGANVLTFGAGSRLTVL.

CDR3 nucleotide sequence: TGCAGTCCCCAGTGGGGCAATGGCTACACCTTC. Translating it yields CSPQWGNGYTF. The V call is TRBV20-1, the J call TRBJ1-2; tentatively, D is TRBD1 (5 bases). Germline assignment: CDR1 DFQATT and CDR2 SNEGSKA (reference sequence). Trimming stripped 8 bases from V and 6 bases from J, with 13 bases between. The CDR3 totals 11 residues.

V and J are TRBV7-9 and TRBJ2-5, with TRBD1 identical over 7 bases. CDR3 length: 17 amino acids. V shed 2 bases and J 2 bases; nucleotides not matched to a gene: 11. Germline V gives CDR1 SEHNR, CDR2 FQNEAQ (reference sequence). The CDR3 sequence is CASSLRGPGVGQETQYF. In nucleotides, the CDR3 is TGTGCCAGCAGCTTAAGGGGGCCAGGGGTTGGACAAGAGACCCAGTACTTC. The variable domain in full, with the rest retrieved from reference TRBV7-9 and TRBJ2-5, is DTGVSQNPRHKITKRGQNVTFRCDPISEHNRLYWYRQTLGQGPEFLTYFQNEAQLEKSRLLSDRFSAERPKGSFSTLEIQRTEQGDSAMYLCASSLRGPGVGQETQYFGPGTRLLVL.

The chain uses TRBV4-3 and TRBJ2-1; D is ambiguous. Germline V gene data show CDR1 as LGHNA and CDR2 as YSLEER. This CDR3 region has 15 residues. V was shortened by 3 bases and J by 6 bases, with 15 bases between the two germline ends. The CDR3 nucleotides read TGCGCCAGCAGCCACGACTTCCTCGCTAGCAATGAGCAGTTCTTC. Its translation: CASSHDFLASNEQFF.

This rearrangement joins TRBV5-1 to TRBJ1-1; 11 nucleotides line up with TRBD1. The V segment lost 0 bases and the J segment 3 bases; nucleotides outside the gene matches: 4. Germline CDR1 SGHRS, CDR2 YFSETQ. This CDR3 spans 16 amino acids. The CDR3 DNA sequence: TGCGCCAGCAGCTTGGCGCCGGGACAGGGGGACACTGAAGCTTTCTTT. It translates to CASSLAPGQGDTEAFF.

The CDR3 coding sequence is TGTGCCAGCTCACCACCGGGTGGAAACACCATATATTTT. It encodes CASSPPGGNTIYF. V is TRBV18 and J is TRBJ1-3, with D unresolved. CDR3 length: 13 residues. With 0 bases removed from V and 3 bases from J, the gap between germline ends came to 3 bases. Germline-derived CDR1 and CDR2 are KGHSH and LQKENI. Combining the CDR3 with reference TRBV18 and TRBJ1-3 gives the whole variable domain NAGVMQNPRHLVRRRGQEARLRCSPMKGHSHVYWYRQLPEEGLKFMVYLQKENIIDESGMPKERFSAEFPKEGPSILRIQQVVRGDSAAYFCASSPPGGNTIYFGEGSWLTVV.

This chain connects TRBV6-5 to TRBJ2-3; 11 bases align to TRBD2. This CDR3 spans 15 amino acids. Germline-derived CDR1 and CDR2 are MNHEY and SVGAGI. The junction had 2 bases not matched to a gene; V was cut back by 5 bases and J by 1 base. Here the CDR3 DNA reads TGTGCCAGCAGTCGGGGACTAGCGGGCACAGATACGCAGTATTTT. This translates into CASSRGLAGTDTQYF.

This rearrangement joins TRBV18 to TRBJ2-1, with D perhaps given as TRBD1 or TRBD2 (5 bases each). Trimming cost V 0 bases and J 3 bases, with 6 bases left between them. The CDR3 has 14 amino acids. Germline CDR1 and CDR2: KGHSH and LQKENI. The CDR3 nucleotides read TGTGCCAGCTCACCACCGGGGGACTACAATGAGCAGTTCTTC. Its protein product is CASSPPGDYNEQFF.

This clone was recorded only once. The V call is TRBV5-8, the J call TRBJ2-7; TRBD1 matches at 9 bases. The CDR3 covers 15 residues. Trimming took 0 bases from V and 3 from J; bases not matched to a gene: 4. From germline, CDR1 is SGHTS and CDR2 YDEGEE. The DNA of the CDR3 is TGTGCCAGCAGCTTGGTGGGGACAGGGCGCTACGAGCAGTACTTC. Its protein is CASSLVGTGRYEQYF. The whole variable domain, remainder taken from reference TRBV5-8 and TRBJ2-7, is EAGVTQSPTHLIKTRGQQATLRCSPISGHTSVYWYQQALGLGLQFLLWYDEGEERNRGNFPPRFSGRQFPNYSSELNVNALELEDSALYLCASSLVGTGRYEQYFGPGTRLTVT.

V gene TRBV30 combines with J gene TRBJ2-7; 10 bases fit TRBD1. CDR3 length: 15 residues. The germline V gene encodes CDR1 GTSNPN and CDR2 SVGIG (reference sequence). V lost 0 bases, J lost 3 bases, and 5 bases stayed unmatched. CDR3 bases: TGTGCCTGGAGTGTATGGGACAGGGGTAACTACGAGCAGTACTTC. Translated, it gives CAWSVWDRGNYEQYF.

This chain links TRBV10-3 with TRBJ2-5; 11 bases agree with TRBD1. The CDR3 sequence is 15 residues long. V lost 6 bases, J lost 1 base, and 4 bases stayed unmatched. Germline CDR1 is ENHRY and CDR2 is SYGVKD. CDR3 in amino acids: CAISTGTGGQETQYF. CDR3 in DNA: TGTGCCATCAGCACCGGGACAGGGGGCCAAGAGACCCAGTACTTC.

The genes are TRBV28 and TRBJ1-5, with D possibly being TRBD1 (5 bases). Germline values: CDR1 MDHEN, CDR2 SYDVKM. The CDR3 spans 15 residues. V lost 1 base and J lost 3, with 10 bases in between. For the CDR3, the DNA is TGTGCCAGCAGTTTATATCAGGGATCCAATCAGCCCCAGCATTTT. Translated, it gives CASSLYQGSNQPQHF.